The 6 T cell receptor beta chains in this list originate from one sample, sequenced in a study of T-cell reconstitution after alpha-beta-depleted transplantation in children. During its preparation, the TCRbeta library received unique molecular identifiers. TCRdb re-called the PCR reads through MiXCR, storing one row per CDR3 protein. The data contain about 120,000 distinct CDR3 sequences, around 23% of them seen just once; the ten biggest clones take up over 9.5%. The input for sequencing was PBMCs, mostly from graft donor cells, taken 180 days after TCRalphabeta/CD19-depleted stem cell transplant. Every receptor here comes from a male patient between 2 and 10 years old who had a stem cell transplant for chronic granulomatous disease, so the T cells may come from the graft donor.

This clonotype turned up a few times. V gene TRBV28 combines with J gene TRBJ2-3, with a weak D call TRBD1 (6 bases). Germline CDR1 is MDHEN and CDR2 is SYDVKM. Trimming removed 6 bases from V and 1 base from J, with 14 bases in between. The CDR3 has 15 residues. Here the CDR3 DNA reads TGTGCCAGCAGCCTCAGGGGCCTACGCACAGATACGCAGTATTTT. Amino acids: CASSLRGLRTDTQYF.

This clonotype was recorded many times. The chain has TRBV28 and TRBJ2-6; no clear D. CDR3 length equals 15 residues. Germline V lookup: CDR1 MDHEN, CDR2 SYDVKM. Trimming cost V 6 bases and J 1 base, with 10 bases left between them. This CDR3 is CASRNYYSGANVLTF. The CDR3 DNA follows: TGTGCCAGCAGGAATTATTATTCTGGGGCCAACGTCCTGACTTTC. Complete variable domain (other parts from reference TRBV28 and TRBJ2-6): DVKVTQSSRYLVKRTGEKVFLECVQDMDHENMFWYRQDPGLGLRLIYFSYDVKMKEKGDIPEGYSVSREKKERFSLILESASTNQTSMYLCASRNYYSGANVLTFGAGSRLTVL.

The V and J genes are TRBV5-1 and TRBJ1-3, with unresolved D. Germline CDR1 reads SGHRS; CDR2 reads YFSETQ. The CDR3 totals 16 residues. V lost 4 bases, J lost 0 bases, and 14 bases lay in between. The CDR3 nucleotides are TGCGCCAGCAGCCCCTCGCCGAGTAACTCTGGAAACACCATATATTTT. Translation: CASSPSPSNSGNTIYF.

This clonotype was found once. A much larger clonotype is one base distant, so this may be a read error. This chain connects TRBV20-1 to TRBJ2-1; 8 bases match TRBD2. The germline gives CDR1 DFQATT, CDR2 SNEGSKA (reference sequence). The CDR3 extends over 15 amino acids. With V trimmed by 2 bases and J by 4 bases, 7 bases remained unmatched. Written as DNA, the CDR3 is TGCAGTGCTAGATATAGCGGGAAGGTATACAATGAGCAGTTCTTC. It codes for CSARYSGKVYNEQFF.

The chain recombines TRBV2 with TRBJ2-7; 7 bases are shared with TRBD2. The germline V gene has CDR1 SNHLY and CDR2 FYNNEI. J lost 0 bases, V lost 0 bases, and 2 bases had no gene match. The CDR3 totals 15 residues. The CDR3 DNA reads TGTGCCAGCAGTGAAGCGAGGGACTACTCCTACGAGCAGTACTTC. This sequence encodes CASSEARDYSYEQYF.

In this sample, this clonotype turned up a few times. V and J are TRBV5-1 and TRBJ1-2, with D unresolved. V was trimmed by 5 bases and J by 4 bases, leaving 6 bases between them. Germline CDR1 is SGHRS and CDR2 is YFSETQ. This CDR3 is built from 11 residues. CDR3 nucleotide sequence: TGCGCCAGCAGTGTCGGCTATGGCTACACCTTC. Amino acid sequence: CASSVGYGYTF. Full variable domain (rest looked up from reference TRBV5-1 and TRBJ1-2): KAGVTQTPRYLIKTRGQQVTLSCSPISGHRSVSWYQQTPGQGLQFLFEYFSETQRNKGNFPGRFSGRQFSNSRSEMNVSTLELGDSALYLCASSVGYGYTFGSGTRLTVV.